These T cell receptor beta chains were read from a single sample in a study of T cells in tuberculosis. Produced via immunoSEQ multiplex PCR; TCRdb's table is partial and in-frame only. Of about 58,000 clones in the sample, approximately 88% were seen once. The sequenced material came from CD1b-GMM tetramer-negative cells sorted from PBMCs. These receptor sequences come from an adult woman with latent tuberculosis. Both conserved end residues are part of each CDR3. A D gene is named only where the DNA matches it firmly. Only some rows state a clone size, as once, few, many or a class for expanded clones.

CASRRRERGGELFF | TGTGCCAGCAGGAGACGGGAGCGAGGCGGGGAGCTGTTTTTT | TRBJ2-2 | TRBV2 | NA | NA
CASSTGTGNEQFF | TGTGCCAGTAGTACCGGGACAGGGAATGAGCAGTTCTTC | TRBJ2-1 | TRBV19 | NA | TRBD1
CASSDPGTGGYEQYF | TGTGCCAGCAGTGACCCCGGGACAGGGGGCTACGAGCAGTACTTC | TRBJ2-7 | TRBV2 | NA | TRBD1
CASSQERLAGERTDTQYF | TGCGCCAGCAGCCAAGAAAGGCTAGCGGGAGAGAGGACAGATACGCAGTATTTT | TRBJ2-3 | TRBV4-3 | NA | TRBD2
CASRRDRDSYEQYF | TGTGCCAGCAGGAGGGACAGGGACTCCTACGAGCAGTACTTC | TRBJ2-7 | TRBV27 | NA | TRBD1
CASSPQGQGSQKLFF | TGTGCCAGCAGCCCCCAAGGACAGGGCTCCCAAAAACTGTTTTTT | TRBJ1-4 | TRBV11-2 | once | TRBD1
CASSPGGAVNTEAFF | TGTGCCTCCTCTCCAGGGGGCGCGGTGAACACTGAAGCTTTCTTT | TRBJ1-1 | TRBV27 | NA | TRBD1
CASSSSGGPLNEQYF | TGTGCCAGCAGCTCCTCAGGAGGGCCTTTAAACGAGCAGTACTTC | TRBJ2-7 | TRBV9 | NA | NA
CAWSSPLVDEQFF | TGTGCCTGGAGTTCTCCTCTAGTGGATGAGCAGTTCTTC | TRBJ2-1 | TRBV30 | NA | NA
CASSLPGSSKGEQYF | TGTGCCAGCAGTCTACCGGGGAGTTCGAAGGGAGAGCAGTACTTC | TRBJ2-7 | TRBV7-8 | NA | NA
CASEGRQNTEAFF | TGTGCCAGCGAGGGCAGGCAGAACACTGAAGCTTTCTTT | TRBJ1-1 | TRBV19 | NA | NA
CARTGITNEQFF | TGTGCCAGGACGGGGATAACCAATGAGCAGTTCTTC | TRBJ2-1 | TRBV21-1 | NA | NA
CASSAPGTGANTGELFF | TGTGCCAGCAGCGCGCCCGGGACAGGGGCGAACACCGGGGAGCTGTTTTTT | TRBJ2-2 | TRBV5-4 | NA | TRBD1
CASSDSSSGGGMEQFF | TGTGCCAGCAGTGACTCGTCATCGGGAGGGGGGATGGAGCAGTTCTTC | TRBJ2-1 | TRBV6-4 | NA | TRBD2
CASSLDSSYEQYF | TGTGCCAGCAGCTTAGACAGTTCCTACGAGCAGTACTTC | TRBJ2-7 | TRBV7-2 | NA | NA
CANKRAPDNSGNTIYF | TGTGCCAACAAACGAGCCCCGGACAACTCTGGAAACACCATATATTTT | TRBJ1-3 | TRBV2 | NA | NA
CASSARQGEDTQYF | TGCGCCAGCAGCGCCCGACAGGGTGAAGATACGCAGTATTTT | TRBJ2-3 | TRBV5-1 | NA | TRBD1
CASSLGPTGGGYTF | TGTGCCAGCAGCTTGGGCCCGACAGGGGGTGGCTACACCTTC | TRBJ1-2 | TRBV7-9 | NA | TRBD1
CASSSRTDPRPNYGYTF | TGTGCCAGCAGCTCCCGGACAGACCCGAGGCCTAACTATGGCTACACCTTC | TRBJ1-2 | TRBV7-9 | NA | NA
CSNQIQETQYF | TGCAGCAATCAGATCCAAGAGACCCAGTACTTC | TRBJ2-5 | TRBV20-1 | once | NA
CASSVATGGGYGYTF | TGTGCCAGCAGCGTAGCTACAGGCGGGGGTTATGGCTACACCTTC | TRBJ1-2 | TRBV9 | few | NA
CATGDRLGIGPQHF | TGTGCCACCGGGGACAGGCTGGGAATTGGGCCCCAGCATTTT | TRBJ1-5 | TRBV10-3 | NA | TRBD1
CASSFFSADTDTQYF | TGTGCCAGCAGCTTCTTTTCTGCAGACACAGATACGCAGTATTTT | TRBJ2-3 | TRBV7-9 | NA | NA
CASGLASGVNNEQFF | TGTGCTAGTGGTTTGGCCAGCGGGGTTAACAATGAGCAGTTCTTC | TRBJ2-1 | TRBV12-5 | NA | TRBD2
CASSPFPGPDTGELFF | TGTGCCAGCTCACCATTTCCAGGGCCGGACACCGGGGAGCTGTTTTTT | TRBJ2-2 | TRBV18 | NA | NA
CASSYSGTGSYEQYF | TGTGCCAGCAGTTACTCCGGGACTGGTTCCTACGAGCAGTACTTC | TRBJ2-7 | TRBV6-5 | few | NA
CAVGWTGYEQYF | TGTGCCGTGGGATGGACAGGTTACGAGCAGTACTTC | TRBJ2-7 | TRBV10-3 | NA | TRBD1
CASSQGRGVSNYGYTF | TGCGCCAGCAGCCAAGGCAGGGGAGTATCGAACTATGGCTACACCTTC | TRBJ1-2 | TRBV4-3 | NA | NA
CASTGRGRGTGELFF | TGTGCCAGCACAGGGAGGGGACGCGGCACCGGGGAGCTGTTTTTT | TRBJ2-2 | TRBV28 | NA | TRBD2
CASSERAGEAYEQYF | TGTGCCAGCAGTGAGAGAGCGGGGGAGGCCTACGAGCAGTACTTC | TRBJ2-7 | TRBV6-1 | once | TRBD2
CASSPPSTGGMIGEQYF | TGTGCCAGCTCACCACCCTCGACAGGGGGCATGATTGGGGAGCAGTACTTC | TRBJ2-7 | TRBV18 | NA | TRBD1
CSVEDRREGGPQDIQYF | TGCAGCGTTGAAGATCGCAGGGAGGGAGGACCACAGGACATTCAGTACTTC | TRBJ2-4 | TRBV29-1 | once | TRBD2
CATSRGRVEYGYTF | TGTGCCACCAGCAGAGGGAGGGTGGAGTATGGCTACACCTTC | TRBJ1-2 | TRBV15 | few | NA
CAWDPGQPNTEAFF | TGTGCCTGGGACCCCGGACAGCCGAACACTGAAGCTTTCTTT | TRBJ1-1 | TRBV30 | NA | NA
CASTLWAGPQYGYTF | TGTGCCAGCACCCTATGGGCAGGGCCCCAGTATGGCTACACCTTC | TRBJ1-2 | TRBV13 | NA | NA
CASSSPRTHSRGSGEQYF | TGTGCCAGCAGCTCCCCCCGCACTCATTCGCGGGGGTCGGGGGAGCAGTACTTC | TRBJ2-7 | TRBV9 | NA | TRBD2
CASRSGTGLNTEAFF | TGTGCCAGTAGATCCGGGACAGGGCTGAACACTGAAGCTTTCTTT | TRBJ1-1 | TRBV19 | NA | TRBD1
CASSLELGTEAFF | TGTGCCAGCAGCTTAGAGCTCGGGACTGAAGCTTTCTTT | TRBJ1-1 | TRBV11-2 | NA | NA
CASNNQGRYTDTQYF | TGTGCCAGCAATAATCAGGGTCGTTACACAGATACGCAGTATTTT | TRBJ2-3 | TRBV9 | NA | NA
CASSYSVDGSAEAFF | TGTGCCAGCAGTTACTCGGTCGACGGGTCGGCTGAAGCTTTCTTT | TRBJ1-1 | TRBV6-5 | NA | NA
CASSLATGGRNTQYF | TGTGCCAGCAGCTTAGCGACAGGGGGGAGGAATACGCAGTATTTT | TRBJ2-3 | TRBV7-8 | NA | TRBD1
CASSVGPTGRDTQYF | TGTGCCAGTAGTGTCGGACCTACGGGGAGAGATACGCAGTATTTT | TRBJ2-3 | TRBV19 | NA | NA
CATRKDRGPADTQYF | TGTGCCACCAGGAAGGACAGGGGTCCTGCAGATACGCAGTATTTT | TRBJ2-3 | TRBV15 | NA | TRBD1
CASSAGDSPLHF | TGTGCCAGCAGCGCGGGGGATTCACCCCTCCACTTT | TRBJ1-6 | TRBV6-6 | NA | NA
CASSRPTSPNEQFF | TGTGCCAGCAGCCGTCCGACTAGCCCCAATGAGCAGTTCTTC | TRBJ2-1 | TRBV7-2 | NA | TRBD2
CASSVEGRTEAFF | TGTGCCAGCAGCGTAGAGGGGCGCACTGAAGCTTTCTTT | TRBJ1-1 | TRBV9 | NA | NA
CASSPTVLNTGELFF | TGTGCCAGCAGTCCTACCGTACTAAACACCGGAGAGCTGTTTTTT | TRBJ2-2 | TRBV9 | NA | NA
CASTTTPGTGYNEQFF | TGTGCCAGCACCACGACCCCCGGGACAGGTTACAATGAGCAGTTCTTC | TRBJ2-1 | TRBV27 | NA | TRBD1
CASSYSIVRSGELFF | TGTGCCAGCAGTTACTCGATTGTCAGATCCGGGGAGCTGTTTTTT | TRBJ2-2 | TRBV6-5 | NA | NA
CASSVLGELFF | TGTGCCAGCAGCGTTCTCGGGGAGCTGTTTTTT | TRBJ2-2 | TRBV7-2 | NA | NA
CASSGDRGNGYTF | TGTGCCAGCAGTGGGGACAGGGGAAACGGCTACACCTTC | TRBJ1-2 | TRBV2 | once | TRBD1
CASSSTGGSPLHF | TGCGCCAGCAGCTCTACGGGGGGTTCACCCCTCCACTTT | TRBJ1-6 | TRBV4-1 | once | NA
CAWSSLNTEAFF | TGTGCCTGGAGTTCCTTGAACACTGAAGCTTTCTTT | TRBJ1-1 | TRBV30 | NA | NA
CASSPTNTGELFF | TGTGCCAGCAGTCCAACGAACACCGGGGAGCTGTTTTTT | TRBJ2-2 | TRBV6-6 | few | NA
CAISVSQGGNEQFF | TGTGCCATCAGTGTCTCACAGGGGGGGAATGAGCAGTTCTTC | TRBJ2-1 | TRBV10-3 | few | NA
CASSETSGSSYNEQFF | TGTGCCAGCAGCGAAACTAGCGGCAGCTCCTACAATGAGCAGTTCTTC | TRBJ2-1 | TRBV4-2 | NA | TRBD2
CASSSLPGQSVSSYNSPLHF | TGTGCCAGCAGTAGTTTACCGGGACAGTCCGTCTCCTCCTATAATTCACCCCTCCACTTT | TRBJ1-6 | TRBV2 | NA | TRBD1
CASSPPDRQGYEQYF | TGTGCCAGCAGCCCTCCGGACAGGCAAGGTTACGAGCAGTACTTC | TRBJ2-7 | TRBV7-9 | NA | TRBD1
CASSPKSCTGTSAGELFF | TGCGCCAGCAGCCCGAAATCTTGCACCGGGACTTCGGCCGGGGAGCTGTTTTTT | TRBJ2-2 | TRBV10-1 | once | NA